This T cell receptor beta chain was captured in a study of T cells in Graves' hyperthyroidism and ophthalmopathy. Hyperthyroidism, newly diagnosed and lasting under 2 months, affected patients aged 18 to 65. 9.5 to 10 ml fresh peripheral blood yielded the PBMCs. Amplification yielded TCR beta CDR3 regions, with RNA transcripts as the source. The TCR CDR3 was amplified in a first-round RT-PCR using the HTBI primer set. One entry per CDR3 protein, called by TCRdb with MiXCR from the multiplex PCR reads. The table lists roughly 580,000 distinct CDR3 sequences, over 11% of them singletons, with almost 6% in the top ten. This clonotype was picked up a small number of times. No antigen is known for it. The germline V gene encodes CDR1 GTSNPN and CDR2 SVGIG (reference sequence). The V and J ends lost 4 bases and 3 bases respectively, with 13 bases between them. The CDR3 runs to 13 residues. Points from the study as a whole: Ophthalmopathy was distinguished from stable hyperthyroidism by 13 V-J signatures.

The source of this sequence is a woman between 25 and 40 years old with Graves' hyperthyroidism that later progressed to Graves' ophthalmopathy. The sequenced sample was blood. This chain joins TRBV30 and TRBJ2-7; no reliable D call. The CDR3 sequence is CAWTTEIRYEQYF. As DNA, the CDR3 is TGTGCCTGGACCACAGAGATACGCTACGAGCAGTACTTC.